The 16 T cell receptor beta chains listed next were all sequenced from one sample in a study of control samples from healthy donors and cancer patients. The method was immunoSEQ multiplex PCR; TCRdb's version includes in-frame clones alone and lacks a portion of them. The sample lists roughly 95,000 clones, 80% to 95% occurring once. The material sequenced was blood. Every receptor here comes from a human donor in good health. The donor label of this sample is uncertain.

This chain links TRBV21-1 with TRBJ1-1. TRBV21-1 is given as a pseudogene. The CDR3 is 15 residues long. CDR3 sequence reads: CASSKWGGMNTEAFF. The DNA for the CDR3 is TGTGCCAGCAGCAAATGGGGAGGGATGAACACTGAAGCTTTCTTT.

This chain links TRBV30 with TRBJ1-2; a weak D match, TRBD1 (5 bases). Trimming took off 1 base at V and 8 bases at J, with 14 bases between the two ends. CDR3 length: 13 amino acids. Germline V gives CDR1 GTSNPN, CDR2 SVGIG (reference sequence). CDR3 residues: CAWSEKGLRGYTF. The CDR3 nucleotides are TGTGCCTGGAGTGAGAAGGGACTGAGAGGCTACACCTTC.

The J gene is TRBJ1-6, the V gene TRBV3-1 (or the pseudogene TRBV3-2); possibly TRBD1 for D (6 bases). This CDR3 is built from 15 residues. V was cut by 2 bases and J by 7 bases, with 12 bases left in between. Per the germline V gene, CDR1 is LGHDT and CDR2 is YNNKEL (reference sequence). The CDR3 reads CASSQTPQGNSPLHF. The CDR3 region has the DNA TGTGCCAGCAGCCAAACACCCCAGGGGAATTCACCCCTCCACTTT.

In DNA, the CDR3 is TGTGCCAGCAGCCCTACCGGGACAGGATTTAACACTGAAGCTTTCTTT. Its protein is CASSPTGTGFNTEAFF. The genes are TRBV14 and TRBJ1-1; the match to TRBD1 covers 8 bases. The ends lost 4 bases at V and 2 bases at J; junction bases unmatched: 9. Per germline, CDR1 SGHDN and CDR2 FVKESK. The CDR3 covers 16 residues.

The J gene is TRBJ1-2, the V gene TRBV6-2 or TRBV6-3; no reliable D call. The germline gives CDR1 MNHEY, CDR2 SVGEGT. The V end was cut by 7 bases, the J end by 5 bases, with 14 bases between. The length of the CDR3 is 13 residues. CDR3: CASTPPGWYGYTF. In nucleotides, the CDR3 is TGTGCCAGCACCCCCCCGGGGTGGTATGGCTACACCTTC.

The gene calls are TRBV18 and TRBJ2-3, with D perhaps TRBD1 (5 bases). The CDR3 loop spans 14 amino acids. Per germline, CDR1 KGHSH and CDR2 LQKENI. V shed 6 bases and J shed 2 bases, with 12 bases lying between them. CDR3 sequence (DNA): TGTGCCAGCTCGCCGCAGGGCCCCACAGATACGCAGTATTTT. Amino acids: CASSPQGPTDTQYF.

The chain uses TRBV4-3 and TRBJ1-3; D not certain. Trimming cost V 0 bases and J 0 bases, with 9 bases left between them. The CDR3 runs 16 residues. Germline V gene data show CDR1 as LGHNA and CDR2 as YSLEER. CDR3 DNA: TGCGCCAGCAGCCAAGATACGGACCGCTCTGGAAACACCATATATTTT. Amino acid sequence: CASSQDTDRSGNTIYF.

The V and J genes are TRBV7-2 and TRBJ2-3; 15 bases are a match to TRBD2. The germline V gene encodes CDR1 SGHTA and CDR2 FQGNSA. The CDR3 extends over 17 amino acids. Trimming at V came to 5 bases and at J to 4 bases, leaving 7 bases not matched to a gene. Here the CDR3 DNA reads TGTGCCAGCAGCCAAGCAGGACTAGCGGGGGGGTCAGATACGCAGTATTTT. This translates into CASSQAGLAGGSDTQYF.

The J gene is TRBJ2-2, the V gene TRBV7-8, with D possibly called TRBD1 or TRBD2 (6 bases each). CDR1 SGHVS and CDR2 FQNEAQ come from the germline V gene. Trimming shortened V by 11 bases and J by 3 bases, and 16 bases separated the two germline ends. CDR3 length: 14 amino acids. The CDR3 here is CAARPGAHTGELFF. The CDR3 DNA reads as TGTGCCGCCCGCCCGGGGGCCCACACCGGGGAGCTGTTTTTT.

The chain combines TRBV4-1 with TRBJ2-1; a possible D gene is TRBD2 (7 bases). The CDR3 length is 15 residues. Germline lookup yields CDR1 MGHRA and CDR2 YSYEKL. The germline V and J ends were trimmed by 5 bases and 12 bases, with 23 bases remaining between them. The CDR3 nucleotides read TGCGCCAGCAGCAACCGGGGCGGGGGTGTACAGGGGCAGTTCTTC. It translates to CASSNRGGGVQGQFF.

The chain joins TRBV27 to TRBJ2-1; possibly TRBD1 or TRBD2 for D (5 bases each). Trimming shortened V by 0 bases and J by 2 bases, and 8 bases separated the two germline ends. This CDR3 has 15 residues. Germline V gives CDR1 MNHEY, CDR2 SMNVEV (reference sequence). DNA for the CDR3: TGTGCCAGCAGTTTATCGGGGGTTGCCTACAATGAGCAGTTCTTC. The encoded protein is CASSLSGVAYNEQFF.

The chain uses TRBV5-6 and TRBJ1-2, with TRBD1 identical over 8 bases. V trimming: 4 bases; J trimming: 2 bases; junction bases outside the gene matches: 4. The CDR3 is 14 amino acids. The germline CDR1 and CDR2 sequences are SGHDT and YYEEEE. This CDR3 reads CASSIRGPNYGYTF. The CDR3, as DNA: TGTGCCAGCAGCATCAGGGGGCCCAACTATGGCTACACCTTC.

This sequence joins TRBV28 and TRBJ1-6; D gene ambiguous. Trimming removed 6 bases at V and 6 bases at J, with 12 bases between. The CDR3 loop spans 14 amino acids. Germline V lookup: CDR1 MDHEN, CDR2 SYDVKM. Here the CDR3 reads CASRRPLGNSPLHF. In DNA form, the CDR3 reads TGTGCCAGCAGACGCCCCCTAGGTAATTCACCCCTCCACTTT.

V usage is TRBV3-1 (or the pseudogene TRBV3-2) and J usage is TRBJ2-5; D is unclear. This CDR3 is 14 amino acids long. Trimming took 0 bases from V and 5 from J, leaving 10 bases between them. The germline gives CDR1 LGHDT, CDR2 YNNKEL (reference sequence). CDR3 region: CASSQEGKIETQYF. Written as DNA, the CDR3 is TGTGCCAGCAGCCAAGAAGGAAAGATTGAGACCCAGTACTTC.

The chain combines TRBV6-1 with TRBJ2-7; D is uncertain. V lost 2 bases and J 1 base, leaving 3 bases between the germline ends. Germline assignment: CDR1 MNHNS and CDR2 SASEGT. The CDR3 covers 12 residues. The CDR3 reads CASSENSYEQYF. The DNA for the CDR3 is TGTGCCAGCAGTGAAAATTCCTACGAGCAGTACTTC.

The chain links TRBV7-7 to TRBJ1-3, with TRBD1 matching 7 bases. CDR3 size: 16 residues. Trimming removed 1 base from V and 2 bases from J; junction bases left unmatched: 5. Germline lookup yields CDR1 SSHAT and CDR2 FNYEAQ (reference sequence). For the CDR3, the DNA is TGTGCCAGCAGCTTAGGGGGGACAGATACTGGAAACACCATATATTTT. Translating it yields CASSLGGTDTGNTIYF.